This T cell receptor (beta chain) emerged from a study of cytomegalovirus exposure and HLA in healthy donors. PCR employed 60 Vbeta and 13 Jbeta primers. Here immunoSEQ multiplex PCR was the method, and the copy in TCRdb shows in-frame clones only, minus some. The sample has about 140,000 clones; 60% to 80% are singletons. General study findings and limits: TCR beta sequences numbering 15,000 to 20,000 were associated with HLA alleles at 0.05 false discovery rate in a later analysis. The study recorded 164 TCR beta chains that were cytomegalovirus-associated.

With regard to this clone: The antigen remains unidentified.

Germline V lookup: CDR1 SGHDN, CDR2 FVKESK. The CDR3 has 14 residues. Germline trimming cut 4 bases from V and 7 bases from J; bases unmatched to any gene: 8. Input material: PBMCs. The receptor was isolated from a female donor in good health and CMV-seronegative. The chain joins TRBV14 to TRBJ1-2, with 8 positions matching TRBD1. The CDR3 sequence is CASSLTTGTGGYTF. CDR3 nucleotides: TGTGCCAGCAGCCTAACCACCGGGACAGGTGGCTACACCTTC.